These 6 T cell receptor beta chains were sequenced from one sample in a study of cytomegalovirus exposure and HLA in healthy donors. Primers included in the PCR were 60 Vbeta and 13 Jbeta primers. Here immunoSEQ multiplex PCR was the method, and the copy in TCRdb shows in-frame clones only, minus some. This table holds 150,000 or so clones, around 80% found once. Input material: PBMCs. The receptor source for this set is a man between 18 and 35 years old in good health and CMV-seropositive.

The V call is TRBV10-2, the J call TRBJ2-5; 9 positions match TRBD1. The CDR3 loop spans 15 amino acids. Germline V lookup: CDR1 WSHSY, CDR2 SAAADI. V lost 6 bases, J lost 5 bases, and 10 bases stayed unmatched. The CDR3 spells CASRDRDRADETQYF. CDR3 bases: TGCGCCAGCAGGGACCGGGACAGGGCGGACGAGACCCAGTACTTC.

The count of this clone is one. The chain combines TRBV5-1 with TRBJ2-3; TRBD2 aligns across 10 bases. This CDR3 is built from 16 residues. Germline loops: CDR1 SGHRS, CDR2 YFSETQ. The V gene end was trimmed by 0 bases and the J gene end by 8 bases; junction bases not matched to a gene: 9. In DNA, the CDR3 is TGCGCCAGCAGCTTGGCGCTAGCGGGGGCCACCGGTACGCAGTATTTT. Translating gives CASSLALAGATGTQYF.

The chain joins TRBV2 to TRBJ2-2; maybe TRBD2 (6 bases). V was shortened by 7 bases and J by 6 bases, with 15 bases between the two germline ends. This CDR3 region has 14 residues. Germline values: CDR1 SNHLY, CDR2 FYNNEI. The CDR3 sequence: CASTQGGFPGELFF. CDR3 DNA: TGTGCCAGCACCCAAGGAGGGTTTCCCGGGGAGCTGTTTTTT.

This chain uses TRBV9 with TRBJ1-6, with D perhaps matching TRBD1 (6 bases). Germline V lookup: CDR1 SGDLS, CDR2 YYNGEE. The V end lost 8 bases, the J end lost 7 bases, and 10 bases lay between the germline ends. CDR3 length: 12 residues. For the CDR3, the DNA is TGTGCCAGTGGACAGACCAATTCACCCCTCCACTTT. Amino acid sequence: CASGQTNSPLHF.

The chain carries TRBV19 and TRBJ2-2, with D tentatively TRBD2 (5 bases). CDR1 is LNHDA and CDR2 is SQIVND in the germline V gene (reference sequence). The CDR3 consists of 12 residues. Trimming cost V 9 bases and J 6 bases, with 11 bases left between them. CDR3 amino acids: CASERVPGELFF. CDR3 DNA: TGTGCCAGCGAGAGGGTCCCCGGGGAGCTGTTTTTT. The full variable domain, with the rest looked up from reference TRBV19 and TRBJ2-2, is DGGITQSPKYLFRKEGQNVTLSCEQNLNHDAMYWYRQDPGQGLRLIYYSQIVNDFQKGDIAEGYSVSREKKESFPLTVTSAQKNPTAFYLCASERVPGELFFGEGSRLTVL.

This chain uses TRBV18 with TRBJ2-7, with 14 nucleotides matching TRBD2. Germline values: CDR1 KGHSH, CDR2 LQKENI. This CDR3 comprises 15 residues. J gave up 5 bases and V 5 bases, and 5 bases lay outside the gene matches. The CDR3, as DNA: TGTGCCAGCTCATACCCGGGACTAGCGGGAGACGAGCAGTACTTC. As protein: CASSYPGLAGDEQYF.